A single T cell receptor beta chain is shown here with its context. Here immunoSEQ multiplex PCR was the method, and the copy in TCRdb shows in-frame clones only, minus some. This sample has approximately 100,000 clones, with about 80% found just once. This sample was included in a study of blood T cell repertoires in COVID-19. This TCR derives from a man in his 70s with active or convalescent COVID-19. Sequencing input: peripheral blood.

The CDR3 loop reads CASSPGQLNTEAFF. Here the CDR3 DNA reads TGTGCCAGCAGCCCGGGACAGCTGAACACTGAAGCTTTCTTT. This chain joins TRBV6-6 and TRBJ1-1; TRBD1 matches 7 bases. V shed 6 bases, J shed 0 bases, and the junction held 4 bases outside the gene matches. The CDR3 is 14 amino acids. CDR1 is MNHNY, CDR2 SVGAGI, per germline (reference sequence).